Following are 30 T cell receptor beta chains from one sample sequenced in a study of spatial heterogeneity in lung cancer. TCRdb re-called the 5' RACE reads through MiXCR, storing one row per CDR3 protein. The table includes approximately 21,000 distinct CDR3 sequences, approximately 3% detected once. Specified time point: sample taken at primary tumor resection. The study sequenced unsorted whole RNA from tumor, nontumor lung or frozen PBMC. The sample consisted of PBMCs, taken at surgery. The receptors here all came from a female donor with early-stage non-small cell lung cancer.

This clonotype was recorded many times. This sequence joins TRBV5-1 and TRBJ2-1, with 12 bases fitting TRBD2. J was trimmed by 5 bases and V by 0 bases; bases with no gene match: 12. Germline CDR1 and CDR2: SGHRS and YFSETQ. CDR3 length equals 19 residues. The CDR3 DNA is TGCGCCAGCAGCTTGGGGGAACCGGGACTAGCGGGCCAAGACAATGAGCAGTTCTTC. Amino acid sequence: CASSLGEPGLAGQDNEQFF.

This clonotype has ten or more counts. The chain recombines TRBV11-2 with TRBJ1-1, with D tentatively TRBD1 (5 bases). V lost 8 bases to trimming and J lost 6 bases, with 16 bases between them. The germline gives CDR1 SGHAT, CDR2 FQNNGV. CDR3 length equals 13 residues. CDR3 coding DNA: TGTGCCAGCGGGGTAGGGGTTACGGCTGAAGCTTTCTTT. It yields the protein CASGVGVTAEAFF.

This clonotype is medium-sized in the sample. The chain carries TRBV20-1 and TRBJ1-1; D unclear. CDR3 length: 13 amino acids. Germline CDR1 and CDR2: DFQATT and SNEGSKA (reference sequence). CDR3 region: CSLASWAGTEAFF. The CDR3 nucleotides read TGCAGCCTAGCCTCCTGGGCGGGAACTGAAGCTTTCTTT.

There are a few counts of this clonotype. The chain is built from TRBV6-5 and TRBJ2-5; unclear D gene. This CDR3 region has 14 residues. V lost 3 bases to trimming and J lost 6 bases, with 14 bases between them. Germline V gene lookup returns CDR1 MNHEY and CDR2 SVGAGI. The CDR3, as DNA: TGTGCCAGCAGTTATTTCGAGACGAGAAAGACCCAGTACTTC. As protein: CASSYFETRKTQYF.

This clonotype was observed a handful of times. This chain connects TRBV20-1 to TRBJ2-7, with D possibly matching TRBD2 (5 bases). Germline CDR1 is DFQATT and CDR2 is SNEGSKA (reference sequence). V was shortened by 6 bases and J by 3 bases, with 12 bases between the two germline ends. This CDR3 comprises 12 residues. CDR3 amino acids: CSATLVSYEQYF. The CDR3 nucleotides read TGCAGTGCAACACTAGTAAGCTACGAGCAGTACTTC.

This clonotype was counted ten times or more. This rearrangement joins TRBV12-3 or TRBV12-4 to TRBJ2-1; the match to TRBD2 covers 10 bases. The CDR3 consists of 15 residues. J lost 7 bases, V lost 5 bases, and 8 bases had no gene match. As DNA, the CDR3 is TGTGCCAGCAGTGCGACCGGGACTAGCGTAAATGAGCAGTTCTTC. Translating gives CASSATGTSVNEQFF.

This clonotype showed up many times. The chain carries TRBV29-1 and TRBJ1-1; D uncertain. Germline CDR1 is SQVTM and CDR2 is ANQGSEA. V was shortened by 7 bases and J by 1 base, with 7 bases between the two germline ends. The CDR3 runs to 11 residues. The CDR3 DNA reads TGCAGCGGACACACGAACACTGAAGCTTTCTTT. This gives the protein CSGHTNTEAFF.

At least ten counts were recorded for this clonotype. The chain couples TRBV11-2 to TRBJ2-1; 8 bases map to TRBD2. The CDR3 is 13 residues long. V was pared by 8 bases and J by 4 bases, with 4 bases of the junction left unmatched. Germline CDR1 and CDR2: SGHAT and FQNNGV. The CDR3 nucleotides are TGTGCCAGCGGGGTAGCGGGATACAATGAGCAGTTCTTC. It encodes CASGVAGYNEQFF.

This clonotype appeared many times. The chain recombines TRBV13 with TRBJ2-5, with a possible D match to TRBD2 (6 bases). Trimming stripped 3 bases from V and 5 bases from J, with 19 bases between. CDR1 and CDR2 from the germline V gene are PRHDT and FYEKMQ (reference sequence). CDR3 length: 16 amino acids. The CDR3 nucleotides read TGTGCCAGCAGCTTTAATCCTGGAGGGCCTCCCGAGACCCAGTACTTC. Amino acids: CASSFNPGGPPETQYF.

In its sample, this clonotype was seen many times. The J gene is TRBJ1-1, the V gene TRBV20-1, with D unclear. Per germline, CDR1 DFQATT and CDR2 SNEGSKA (reference sequence). The V end was cut by 3 bases, the J end by 0 bases, with 11 bases between. This CDR3 is 14 amino acids long. This CDR3 reads CSARGDTLNTEAFF. The CDR3 DNA follows: TGCAGTGCTAGGGGTGATACACTGAACACTGAAGCTTTCTTT.

This clonotype was detected ten times or more. The chain joins TRBV3-1 to TRBJ2-2; weak D call: TRBD2 (5 bases). Germline assignment: CDR1 LGHDT and CDR2 YNNKEL (reference sequence). Trimming shortened V by 4 bases and J by 0 bases, and 9 bases separated the two germline ends. The CDR3 runs 15 residues. The CDR3, as DNA: TGTGCCAGCAGCCTGAGGGCCCCGAACACCGGGGAGCTGTTTTTT. Its translation: CASSLRAPNTGELFF. The full variable domain, with the rest looked up from reference TRBV3-1 and TRBJ2-2, is DTAVSQTPKYLVTQMGNDKSIKCEQNLGHDTMYWYKQDSKKFLKIMFSYNNKELIINETVPNRFSPKSPDKAHLNLHINSLELGDSAVYFCASSLRAPNTGELFFGEGSRLTVL.

This clonotype showed up just a few times. This CDR3 is CASPFPGAGLSYEQYF. The CDR3 DNA follows: TGTGCCAGCCCCTTTCCCGGGGCAGGCCTTTCCTACGAGCAGTACTTC. This chain links TRBV5-5 with TRBJ2-7; TRBD1 or TRBD2 may be the D gene (5 bases each). CDR1 is SGHKS and CDR2 is YYEKEE in the germline V gene (reference sequence). This CDR3 is 16 amino acids long. The ends were cut back, 7 bases at V and 1 base at J, with 21 bases in the middle.

The sample holds many counts of this clonotype. The J gene is TRBJ1-2, the V gene TRBV3-1; D is unclear. The CDR3 has 11 amino acids. Deletions cut 4 bases from V and 8 bases from J, with 8 bases between. Germline V gives CDR1 LGHDT, CDR2 YNNKEL (reference sequence). The CDR3 region is CASSLSWGYTF. The DNA of the CDR3 is TGTGCCAGCAGCCTAAGCTGGGGCTACACCTTC.

This clonotype was counted many times. This chain uses TRBV19 with TRBJ2-1; weak D call: TRBD2 (6 bases). Trimming stripped 3 bases from V and 3 bases from J, with 9 bases between. CDR1 is LNHDA, CDR2 SQIVND, per germline (reference sequence). The CDR3 totals 14 residues. Here the CDR3 reads CASSIGGVYNEQFF. CDR3 sequence (DNA): TGTGCCAGTAGTATCGGAGGGGTCTACAATGAGCAGTTCTTC. Combining the CDR3 with reference TRBV19 and TRBJ2-1 gives the whole variable domain DGGITQSPKYLFRKEGQNVTLSCEQNLNHDAMYWYRQDPGQGLRLIYYSQIVNDFQKGDIAEGYSVSREKKESFPLTVTSAQKNPTAFYLCASSIGGVYNEQFFGPGTRLTVL.

In its sample, this clonotype was seen a few times. CDR3 sequence reads: CASSYSAGATDTQYF. CDR3 nucleotide sequence: TGTGCCAGCAGTTACTCAGCGGGAGCCACAGATACGCAGTATTTT. The chain has TRBV6-2 or TRBV6-3 and TRBJ2-3; 8 bases map to TRBD2. Germline V gene lookup returns CDR1 MNHEY and CDR2 SVGEGT. Trimming removed 0 bases from V and 2 bases from J; junction bases left unmatched: 1. The CDR3 spans 15 residues.

This clonotype occurred many times. V gene TRBV28 combines with J gene TRBJ1-2, with D unresolved. Germline CDR1 and CDR2: MDHEN and SYDVKM. Trimming cost V 6 bases and J 0 bases, with 11 bases left between them. This CDR3 comprises 14 residues. The CDR3 loop is CASRFTDTNYGYTF. The CDR3 DNA follows: TGTGCCAGCAGATTTACGGATACTAACTATGGCTACACCTTC.

This clonotype was recorded many times. The chain combines TRBV20-1 with TRBJ2-2; TRBD2 agrees at 9 bases. With 3 bases clipped from V and 0 bases from J, the junction kept 5 bases outside the gene matches. This CDR3 spans 16 amino acids. Germline lookup yields CDR1 DFQATT and CDR2 SNEGSKA (reference sequence). The CDR3 region has the DNA TGCAGTGCTAGGTCAGCGGGAGGTTCGAACACCGGGGAGCTGTTTTTT. Translated: CSARSAGGSNTGELFF.

This clonotype showed up many times. This rearrangement joins TRBV7-3 to TRBJ2-2, with D possibly TRBD1 on 6 matching bases. Trimming removed 10 bases from V and 0 bases from J, with 12 bases in between. The germline gives CDR1 SGHTA, CDR2 FQGTGA. This CDR3 has 14 amino acids. The CDR3 spells CATGRGANTGELFF. In nucleotides, the CDR3 is TGTGCCACTGGCAGGGGAGCGAACACCGGGGAGCTGTTTTTT.

The chain uses TRBV11-1 and TRBJ2-4; 13 nucleotides match TRBD2. This CDR3 is 19 amino acids long. J lost 6 bases, V lost 3 bases, and 14 bases had no gene match. Germline V gene sequence: CDR1 SGHAT, CDR2 FQDESV (reference sequence). CDR3 loop: CASSFRTGGTSGKGNIQYF. CDR3 coding DNA: TGTGCCAGCAGCTTCCGGACAGGGGGGACTAGCGGGAAAGGAAACATTCAGTACTTC.

This clonotype was observed many times. V usage is TRBV6-6 and J usage is TRBJ2-1; D gene ambiguous. Between the trimmed V and J ends, which lost 5 bases and 7 bases, there was a span of 15 bases. Germline values: CDR1 MNHNY, CDR2 SVGAGI (reference sequence). This CDR3 contains 14 residues. The DNA of the CDR3 is TGTGCCAGCAGTAGAGACGGGTCCTTGAATGAGCAGTTCTTC. It translates to CASSRDGSLNEQFF.

This clonotype was detected ten times or more. The J gene is TRBJ1-1, the V gene TRBV2; 10 nucleotides line up with TRBD1. Per germline, CDR1 SNHLY and CDR2 FYNNEI. The J segment lost 0 bases and the V segment lost 6 bases, leaving 4 bases of the junction unmatched. CDR3 size: 15 residues. Here the CDR3 DNA reads TGTGCCAGCAGGTTGGGGACAGGGGTGAACACTGAAGCTTTCTTT. Translated: CASRLGTGVNTEAFF.

This clonotype was observed many times. V is TRBV20-1 and J is TRBJ2-1; 8 bases are shared with TRBD2. This CDR3 is built from 14 residues. Germline loops: CDR1 DFQATT, CDR2 SNEGSKA (reference sequence). Trimming cost V 2 bases and J 9 bases; bases outside gene matches: 9. CDR3 DNA: TGCAGTGCTAGACCGGGACTAGTTGCTGGTGAGCAGTTCTTC. This sequence encodes CSARPGLVAGEQFF.

The sample holds many counts of this clonotype. The chain uses TRBV28 and TRBJ2-1; 7 nucleotides align to TRBD2. There are 17 residues in the CDR3. Germline CDR1 and CDR2: MDHEN and SYDVKM. The junction had 15 bases not matched to a gene; V was cut back by 7 bases and J by 3 bases. CDR3 bases: TGTGCCAGCACCTCTGCTGGGTCGCGGGAGAGCTACAATGAGCAGTTCTTC. Its translation: CASTSAGSRESYNEQFF.

This clonotype occurred many times. This chain connects TRBV24-1 to TRBJ1-2; possible D gene TRBD1, 5 bases. Germline CDR1 reads KGHDR; CDR2 reads SFDVKD. This CDR3 region has 14 residues. V lost 4 bases, J lost 4 bases, and 12 bases lay in between. Here the CDR3 DNA reads TGTGCCACCAGTGAGGGCAGGGCCTCCTATGGCTACACCTTC. It specifies CATSEGRASYGYTF.

This clonotype came up many times. V and J are TRBV7-9 and TRBJ2-1; perhaps TRBD2 as D (6 bases). Germline CDR1 is SEHNR and CDR2 is FQNEAQ (reference sequence). The V end was cut by 6 bases, the J end by 5 bases, with 11 bases between. This CDR3 comprises 13 residues. CDR3 residues: CASRSGLNNEQFF. CDR3 nucleotide sequence: TGTGCCAGCAGATCGGGACTCAACAATGAGCAGTTCTTC. The full variable domain, with the rest looked up from reference TRBV7-9 and TRBJ2-1, is DTGVSQNPRHKITKRGQNVTFRCDPISEHNRLYWYRQTLGQGPEFLTYFQNEAQLEKSRLLSDRFSAERPKGSFSTLEIQRTEQGDSAMYLCASRSGLNNEQFFGPGTRLTVL.

This clonotype was counted many times. The chain links TRBV6-5 to TRBJ2-2; D not resolved. Germline values: CDR1 MNHEY, CDR2 SVGAGI. The CDR3 runs 14 residues. V was cut by 2 bases and J by 4 bases, with 8 bases left in between. Here the CDR3 DNA reads TGTGCCAGCAGTTACGATTCGGGCACCGGGGAGCTGTTTTTT. Its translation is CASSYDSGTGELFF.

This clonotype was found many times. The CDR3 DNA reads TGCAGTGCTAGGGCCCCGACTAGCGGGAGTAATGAGCAGTTCTTC. Translated, it gives CSARAPTSGSNEQFF. The chain links TRBV20-1 to TRBJ2-1; TRBD2 matches at 12 bases. Germline-derived CDR1 and CDR2 are DFQATT and SNEGSKA (reference sequence). J was trimmed by 7 bases and V by 3 bases; bases with no gene match: 7. The CDR3 is made up of 15 amino acids.

This clonotype was recorded at least ten times. The chain is built from TRBV12-3 or TRBV12-4 and TRBJ1-5, with TRBD1 matching 9 bases. This CDR3 contains 15 residues. Unmatched junction bases numbered 6, after V lost 6 bases and J lost 3 bases. The CDR3 sequence is CASRAGQGFNQPQHF. Written as DNA, the CDR3 is TGTGCCAGCAGAGCCGGACAGGGGTTCAATCAGCCCCAGCATTTT.

This clonotype was recorded many times. This CDR3 is CASSGLAGDTQYF. CDR3 nucleotide sequence: TGTGCCAGCAGCGGACTAGCGGGGGATACGCAGTATTTT. V is TRBV6-5 and J is TRBJ2-3, with 12 nucleotides matching TRBD2. The CDR3 runs 13 residues. Per the germline V gene, CDR1 is MNHEY and CDR2 is SVGAGI. The V and J ends lost 6 bases and 6 bases, in that order; junction bases with no gene match: 1.

This clonotype was seen repeatedly, ten times or more. V gene TRBV20-1 combines with J gene TRBJ1-5; D is undetermined. CDR3 length equals 13 residues. V dropped 2 bases and J dropped 9 bases, with 14 bases sitting between them. Per germline, CDR1 DFQATT and CDR2 SNEGSKA (reference sequence). The CDR3 protein is CSARSGKGGPQHF. The DNA of the CDR3 is TGCAGTGCTAGATCGGGGAAGGGAGGGCCCCAGCATTTT.